This is a list of T cell receptor beta chains from one sample in a study of shared clonotypes between healthy human individuals. Some clones are missing from TCRdb's copy, which holds only in-frame ones; the method was immunoSEQ multiplex PCR. Found here are 560,000 or so clones, about 96% of them singletons; the top ten hold roughly 0.1%. Sequencing was done on a sample of naive CD8+ T cells sorted from blood. The receptors shown here come from a woman aged 25 to 39 in good health. Both conserved end residues are part of each CDR3. The D gene is left open where the match is weak. Clone size is given for some rows only: seen once, a few or many times, or a class if the clone is expanded.

CDR3	DNA	V	J	D	size
CASSQAGLAGYNEQFF	TGTGCCAGCAGCCAAGCGGGGCTAGCGGGGTACAATGAGCAGTTCTTC	TRBV7-9	TRBJ2-1	TRBD2	-
CASGYSGANVLTF	TGTGCCAGCGGTTACTCTGGGGCCAACGTCCTGACTTTC	TRBV27	TRBJ2-6	-	few
CASSSWEGDNEQFF	TGTGCCAGCAGCTCGTGGGAGGGCGACAATGAGCAGTTCTTC	TRBV9	TRBJ2-1	TRBD2	-
CASSLRDEGSNQPQHF	TGCGCCAGCAGCCTCAGGGACGAGGGTAGCAATCAGCCCCAGCATTTT	TRBV4-1	TRBJ1-5	-	-
CASSLTGGNQPQHF	TGTGCCAGCAGTTTAACAGGGGGCAATCAGCCCCAGCATTTT	TRBV28	TRBJ1-5	TRBD1	-
CASSVGLVEETQYF	TGTGCCAGCAGCGTCGGACTAGTAGAAGAGACCCAGTACTTC	TRBV7-9	TRBJ2-5	TRBD2	-
CASSIAPGAPYEQYF	TGTGCCAGTAGTATCGCTCCGGGGGCCCCCTACGAGCAGTACTTC	TRBV19	TRBJ2-7	-	once
CASSGNRLAESTGELFF	TGTGCCAGCAGTGGTAATCGGCTAGCGGAGAGCACCGGGGAGCTGTTTTTT	TRBV28	TRBJ2-2	TRBD2	-
CASSEQNFDFYGYTF	TGTGCCAGCAGCGAGCAGAACTTCGATTTCTATGGCTACACCTTC	TRBV13	TRBJ1-2	-	-
CASSLTSGRHEQYF	TGTGCCAGCAGTTTGACTAGCGGGAGACACGAGCAGTACTTC	TRBV28	TRBJ2-7	TRBD2	-
CASNVPPGQPQHF	TGTGCCAGTAATGTTCCCCCGGGTCAGCCCCAGCATTTT	TRBV19	TRBJ1-5	-	-
CASNRDRQQETQYF	TGTGCCAGCAACAGGGACAGACAACAAGAGACCCAGTACTTC	TRBV28	TRBJ2-5	TRBD1	-
CASRGAGDFTDTQYF	TGTGCCAGCAGAGGGGCTGGTGATTTCACAGATACGCAGTATTTT	TRBV27	TRBJ2-3	-	-
CASTPDPNGNQPQHF	TGTGCCAGCACACCCGACCCCAACGGCAATCAGCCCCAGCATTTT	TRBV6-6	TRBJ1-5	-	-
CASSVREASGEQFF	TGCGCCAGCAGCGTTAGGGAGGCTAGCGGGGAGCAGTTCTTC	TRBV4-1	TRBJ2-1	TRBD2	-
CASSTAGTGDLDEYF	TGTGCCAGCAGCACAGCCGGGACAGGGGATCTTGATGAGTACTTC	TRBV11-2	TRBJ2-7	TRBD1	-
CASSLTGGLAEAFF	TGTGCCAGCAGTTTAACGGGGGGCCTAGCTGAAGCTTTCTTT	TRBV27	TRBJ1-1	-	-
CASSVAGGRFGELFF	TGTGCCAGCAGCGTAGCGGGCGGGAGGTTCGGGGAGCTGTTTTTT	TRBV9	TRBJ2-2	TRBD2	-
CASSSGISYEQYF	TGTGCCAGCAGCTCCGGTATCTCCTACGAGCAGTACTTC	TRBV7-8	TRBJ2-7	-	-
CASSVDGTGGFYEQYF	TGTGCCAGCAGCGTAGACGGGACAGGGGGGTTCTACGAGCAGTACTTC	TRBV9	TRBJ2-7	TRBD1	-
CATTHGTSGSDTQYF	TGTGCCACAACTCACGGGACTAGTGGTTCAGATACGCAGTATTTT	TRBV15	TRBJ2-3	TRBD2	-
CASSKEIPSGRVYEQYF	TGTGCCAGCAGCAAAGAAATCCCTAGCGGGAGAGTCTACGAGCAGTACTTC	TRBV21-1	TRBJ2-7	-	-